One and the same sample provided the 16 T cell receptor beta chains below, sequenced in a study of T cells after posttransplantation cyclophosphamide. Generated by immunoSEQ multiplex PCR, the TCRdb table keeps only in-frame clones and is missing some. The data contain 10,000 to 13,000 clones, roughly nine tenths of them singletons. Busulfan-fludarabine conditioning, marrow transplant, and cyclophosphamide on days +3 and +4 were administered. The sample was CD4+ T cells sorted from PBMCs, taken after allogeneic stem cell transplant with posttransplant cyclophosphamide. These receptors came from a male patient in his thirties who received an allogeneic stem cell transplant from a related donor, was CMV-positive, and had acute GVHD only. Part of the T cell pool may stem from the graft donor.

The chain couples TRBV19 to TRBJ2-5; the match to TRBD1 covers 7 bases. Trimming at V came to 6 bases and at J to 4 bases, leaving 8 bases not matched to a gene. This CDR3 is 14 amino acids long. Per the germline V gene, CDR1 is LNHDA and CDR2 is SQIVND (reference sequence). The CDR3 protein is CASSLGAGGETQYF. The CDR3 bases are TGTGCCAGTAGCCTCGGGGCAGGGGGAGAGACCCAGTACTTC.

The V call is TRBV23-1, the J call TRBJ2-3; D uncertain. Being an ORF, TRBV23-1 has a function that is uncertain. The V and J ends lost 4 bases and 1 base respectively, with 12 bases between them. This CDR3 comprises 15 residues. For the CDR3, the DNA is TGCGCCAGCAGTCCCCACACCGCCGGCACAGATACGCAGTATTTT. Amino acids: CASSPHTAGTDTQYF.

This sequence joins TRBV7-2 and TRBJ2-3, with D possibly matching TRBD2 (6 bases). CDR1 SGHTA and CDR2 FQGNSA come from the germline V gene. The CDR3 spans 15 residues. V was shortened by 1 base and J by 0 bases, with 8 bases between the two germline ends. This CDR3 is CASSLGGTSTDTQYF. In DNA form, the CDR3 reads TGTGCCAGCAGCTTAGGCGGGACCAGCACAGATACGCAGTATTTT. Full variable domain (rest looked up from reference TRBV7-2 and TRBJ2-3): GAGVSQSPSNKVTEKGKDVELRCDPISGHTALYWYRQSLGQGLEFLIYFQGNSAPDKSGLPSDRFSAERTGGSVSTLTIQRTQQEDSAVYLCASSLGGTSTDTQYFGPGTRLTVL.

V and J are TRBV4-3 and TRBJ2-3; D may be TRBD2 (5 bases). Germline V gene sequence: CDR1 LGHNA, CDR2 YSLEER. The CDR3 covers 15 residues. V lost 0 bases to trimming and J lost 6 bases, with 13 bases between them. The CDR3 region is CASSQDSLALDTQYF. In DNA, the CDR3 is TGCGCCAGCAGCCAAGATTCCCTAGCTCTCGATACGCAGTATTTT.

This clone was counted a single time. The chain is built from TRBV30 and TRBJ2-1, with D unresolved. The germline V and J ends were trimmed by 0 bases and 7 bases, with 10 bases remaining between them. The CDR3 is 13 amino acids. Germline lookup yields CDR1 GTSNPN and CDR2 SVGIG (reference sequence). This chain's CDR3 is CAWSVSSVNEQFF. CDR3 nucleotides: TGTGCCTGGAGTGTATCATCGGTAAATGAGCAGTTCTTC.

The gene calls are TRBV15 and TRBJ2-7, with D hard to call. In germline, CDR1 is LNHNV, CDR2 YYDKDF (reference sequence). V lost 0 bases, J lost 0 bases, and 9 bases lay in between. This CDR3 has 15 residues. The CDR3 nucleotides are TGTGCCACCAGCAGAGATACCCGGAGCTCCTACGAGCAGTACTTC. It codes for CATSRDTRSSYEQYF.

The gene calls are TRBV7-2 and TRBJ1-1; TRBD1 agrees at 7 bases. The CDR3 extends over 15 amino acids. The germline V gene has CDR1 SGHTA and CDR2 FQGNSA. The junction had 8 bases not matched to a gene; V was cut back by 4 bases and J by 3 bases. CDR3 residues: CASSWRQGRDTEAFF. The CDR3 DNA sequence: TGTGCCAGCAGCTGGAGACAGGGAAGGGACACTGAAGCTTTCTTT.

CDR3 protein: CASSSQGRTDTQYF. As DNA, the CDR3 is TGTGCCAGCTCAAGTCAGGGGAGAACAGATACGCAGTATTTT. J is TRBJ2-3 and V is TRBV18; TRBD1 might be the D (6 bases). V lost 5 bases to trimming and J lost 3 bases, with 12 bases between them. Germline CDR1 KGHSH, CDR2 LQKENI. The CDR3 is made up of 14 amino acids. Complete variable domain (other parts from reference TRBV18 and TRBJ2-3): NAGVMQNPRHLVRRRGQEARLRCSPMKGHSHVYWYRQLPEEGLKFMVYLQKENIIDESGMPKERFSAEFPKEGPSILRIQQVVRGDSAAYFCASSSQGRTDTQYFGPGTRLTVL.

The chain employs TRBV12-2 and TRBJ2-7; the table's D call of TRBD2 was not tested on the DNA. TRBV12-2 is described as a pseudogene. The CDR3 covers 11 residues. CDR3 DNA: TGTGCAAGTCGGGACTGCCACGAGCAGTACTTC. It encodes CASRDCHEQYF.

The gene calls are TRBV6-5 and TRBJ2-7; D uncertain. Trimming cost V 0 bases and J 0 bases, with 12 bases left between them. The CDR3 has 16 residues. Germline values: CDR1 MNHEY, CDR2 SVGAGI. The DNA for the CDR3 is TGTGCCAGCAGTTACTCGAACAGCTTTTTCTCCTACGAGCAGTACTTC. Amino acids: CASSYSNSFFSYEQYF.

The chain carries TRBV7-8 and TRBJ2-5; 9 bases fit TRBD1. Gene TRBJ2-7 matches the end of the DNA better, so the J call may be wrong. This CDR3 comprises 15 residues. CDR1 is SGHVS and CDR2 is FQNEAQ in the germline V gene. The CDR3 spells CASSLDRGGSYEQYF. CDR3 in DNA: TGTGCCAGCAGCCTGGACAGGGGAGGATCGTACGAGCAGTACTTC.

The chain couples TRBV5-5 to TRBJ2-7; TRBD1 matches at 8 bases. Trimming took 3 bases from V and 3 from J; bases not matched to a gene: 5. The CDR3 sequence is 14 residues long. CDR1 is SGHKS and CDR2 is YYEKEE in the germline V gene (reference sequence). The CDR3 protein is CASSSGTGIYEQYF. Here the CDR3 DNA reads TGTGCCAGCAGCTCCGGGACAGGAATCTACGAGCAGTACTTC.

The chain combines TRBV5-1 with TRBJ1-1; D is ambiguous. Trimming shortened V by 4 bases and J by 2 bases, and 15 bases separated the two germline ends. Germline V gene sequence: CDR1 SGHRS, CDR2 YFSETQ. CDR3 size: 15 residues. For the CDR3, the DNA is TGCGCCAGCAGCGGATCGGGAGGCCAAAACACTGAAGCTTTCTTT. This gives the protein CASSGSGGQNTEAFF.

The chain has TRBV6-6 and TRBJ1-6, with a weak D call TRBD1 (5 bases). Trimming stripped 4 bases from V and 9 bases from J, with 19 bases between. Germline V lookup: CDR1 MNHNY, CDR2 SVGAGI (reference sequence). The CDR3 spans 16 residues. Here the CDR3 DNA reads TGTGCCAGCAGTTCCCCCGCATGGGGCGTCTTTTCACCCCTCCACTTT. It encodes CASSSPAWGVFSPLHF.

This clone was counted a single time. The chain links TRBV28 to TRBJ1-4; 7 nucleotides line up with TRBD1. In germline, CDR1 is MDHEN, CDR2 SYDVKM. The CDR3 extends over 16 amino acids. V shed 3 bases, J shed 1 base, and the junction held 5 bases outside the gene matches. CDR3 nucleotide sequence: TGTGCCAGCAGTTTGACAGGGTCGATAACTAATGAAAAACTGTTTTTT. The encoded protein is CASSLTGSITNEKLFF.

CDR3 DNA sequence: TGTGCCAGCAGCTTGAAACGAGCGTCCGACGAGCAGTACTTC. It yields the protein CASSLKRASDEQYF. The chain carries TRBV5-4 and TRBJ2-7; D uncertain. V lost 1 base and J 5 bases, leaving 13 bases between the germline ends. This CDR3 has 14 amino acids. Germline-derived CDR1 and CDR2 are SGHNT and YYREEE (reference sequence).